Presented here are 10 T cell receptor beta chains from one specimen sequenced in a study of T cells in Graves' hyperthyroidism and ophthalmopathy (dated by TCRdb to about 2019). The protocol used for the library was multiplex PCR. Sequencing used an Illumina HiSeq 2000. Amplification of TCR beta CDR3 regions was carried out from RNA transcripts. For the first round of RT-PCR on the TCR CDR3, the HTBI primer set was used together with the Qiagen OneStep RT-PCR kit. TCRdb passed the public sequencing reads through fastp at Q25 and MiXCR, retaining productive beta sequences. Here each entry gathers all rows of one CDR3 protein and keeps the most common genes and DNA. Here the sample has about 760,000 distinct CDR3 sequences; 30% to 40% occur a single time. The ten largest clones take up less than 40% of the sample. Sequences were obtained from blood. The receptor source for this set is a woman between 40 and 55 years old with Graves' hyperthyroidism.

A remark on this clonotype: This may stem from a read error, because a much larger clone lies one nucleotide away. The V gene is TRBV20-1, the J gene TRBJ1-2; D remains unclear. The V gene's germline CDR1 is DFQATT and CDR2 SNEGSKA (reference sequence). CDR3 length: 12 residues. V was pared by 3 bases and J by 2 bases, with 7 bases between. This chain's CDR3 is CSASEDNYGYTF. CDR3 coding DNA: TGCAGTGCTAGTGAGGACAACTATGGCTACACCTTC.

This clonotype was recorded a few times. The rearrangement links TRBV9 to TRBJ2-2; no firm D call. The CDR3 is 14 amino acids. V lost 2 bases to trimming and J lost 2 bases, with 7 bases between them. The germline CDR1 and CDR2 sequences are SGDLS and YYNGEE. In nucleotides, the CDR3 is TGTGCCAGCAGCGTCCCAGTTAACACCGGGGAGCTGTTTTTT. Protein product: CASSVPVNTGELFF.

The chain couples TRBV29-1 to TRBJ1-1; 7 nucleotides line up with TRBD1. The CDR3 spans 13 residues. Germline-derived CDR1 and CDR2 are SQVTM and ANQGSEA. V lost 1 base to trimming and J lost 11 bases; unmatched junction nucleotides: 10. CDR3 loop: CSVEGDSALGAFF. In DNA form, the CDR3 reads TGCAGCGTTGAAGGGGACAGTGCCTTAGGGGCTTTCTTT.

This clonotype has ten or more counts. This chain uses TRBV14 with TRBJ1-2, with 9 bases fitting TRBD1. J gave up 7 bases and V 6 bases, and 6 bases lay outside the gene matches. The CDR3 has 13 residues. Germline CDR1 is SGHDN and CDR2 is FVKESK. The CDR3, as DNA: TGTGCCAGCAGACAGGGACAGGGCGGTGGCTACACCTTC. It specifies CASRQGQGGGYTF.

The CDR3 DNA reads as TGCGCCAGCAGCTCATCCCGCCCCGGGGAAGGGGAAAAACTGTTTTTT. It yields the protein CASSSSRPGEGEKLFF. The V and J genes are TRBV5-1 and TRBJ1-4; D is ambiguous. This CDR3 has 16 residues. Germline V CDR1 and CDR2: SGHRS, YFSETQ. V shed 3 bases and J shed 8 bases, with 20 bases lying between them.

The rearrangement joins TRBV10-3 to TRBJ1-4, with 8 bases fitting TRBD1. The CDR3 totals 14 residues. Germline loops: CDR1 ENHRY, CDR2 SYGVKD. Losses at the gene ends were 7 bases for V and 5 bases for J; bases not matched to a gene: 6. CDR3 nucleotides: TGTGCCATCACCGAAAGGACAGGGAATGAAAAACTGTTTTTT. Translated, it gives CAITERTGNEKLFF.

DNA for the CDR3: TGTGCCAGCAGTGGCCGAATCTACGGGACCGGCTCCTACGAGCAGTACTTC. Its protein product is CASSGRIYGTGSYEQYF. The J gene is TRBJ2-7, the V gene TRBV7-8; D is possibly TRBD1 or TRBD2 (5 bases each). Germline V gene data show CDR1 as SGHVS and CDR2 as FQNEAQ. CDR3 size: 17 residues. V was pared by 6 bases and J by 0 bases, with 21 bases between.

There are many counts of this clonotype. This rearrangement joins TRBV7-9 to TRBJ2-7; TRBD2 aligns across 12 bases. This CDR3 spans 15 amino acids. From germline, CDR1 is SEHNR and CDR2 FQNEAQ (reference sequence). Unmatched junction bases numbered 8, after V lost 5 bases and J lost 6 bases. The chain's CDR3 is CASSPRTSGIGEQYF. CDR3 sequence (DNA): TGTGCCAGCAGCCCGAGGACTAGCGGGATCGGCGAGCAGTACTTC.

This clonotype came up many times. The CDR3 here is CASSYAGSSGNTIYF. The CDR3 nucleotides are TGTGCCAGCAGTTACGCAGGGAGCTCTGGAAACACCATATATTTT. The V call is TRBV6-5, the J call TRBJ1-3, with D possibly being TRBD1 (5 bases). The CDR3 is made up of 15 amino acids. Trimming cost V 2 bases and J 0 bases, with 8 bases left between them. Germline lookup yields CDR1 MNHEY and CDR2 SVGAGI.

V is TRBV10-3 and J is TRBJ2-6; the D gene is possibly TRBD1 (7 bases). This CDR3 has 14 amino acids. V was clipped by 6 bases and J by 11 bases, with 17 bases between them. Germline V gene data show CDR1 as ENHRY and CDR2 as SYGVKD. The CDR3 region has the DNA TGTGCCATCAGGGAGGGAAGAGGGGGCTACGTCCTGACTTTC. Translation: CAIREGRGGYVLTF.